The entry below gives a single T cell receptor beta chain sequence along with its context. Its matching antigen is unknown. Clones were sequenced by immunoSEQ multiplex PCR, and TCRdb holds only the in-frame ones, with some missing. This table has 90,000 or so clones, around 85% appearing once. V lost 2 bases and J lost 5, with 13 bases in between. The CDR3 covers 15 residues. Germline CDR1 MNHEY, CDR2 SMNVEV (reference sequence). The sample comes from a study of T cell responses to AZD1222 COVID-19 vaccine. Study results and limitations: Vaccine-related CD4 TCRs covered spike, predominating at 160-218 and 743-854. Spike-specific TCR breadth and depth rose after two AZD1222 doses.

The chain couples TRBV27 to TRBJ1-5; tentative D call: TRBD1 (6 bases). The specimen was peripheral blood, collected on day 0 of AZD1222 vaccination. The source is an adult in good health. CDR3 region: CASSLKGRGDQPQHF. The CDR3 coding sequence is TGTGCCAGCAGTTTAAAGGGGAGGGGGGATCAGCCCCAGCATTTT.